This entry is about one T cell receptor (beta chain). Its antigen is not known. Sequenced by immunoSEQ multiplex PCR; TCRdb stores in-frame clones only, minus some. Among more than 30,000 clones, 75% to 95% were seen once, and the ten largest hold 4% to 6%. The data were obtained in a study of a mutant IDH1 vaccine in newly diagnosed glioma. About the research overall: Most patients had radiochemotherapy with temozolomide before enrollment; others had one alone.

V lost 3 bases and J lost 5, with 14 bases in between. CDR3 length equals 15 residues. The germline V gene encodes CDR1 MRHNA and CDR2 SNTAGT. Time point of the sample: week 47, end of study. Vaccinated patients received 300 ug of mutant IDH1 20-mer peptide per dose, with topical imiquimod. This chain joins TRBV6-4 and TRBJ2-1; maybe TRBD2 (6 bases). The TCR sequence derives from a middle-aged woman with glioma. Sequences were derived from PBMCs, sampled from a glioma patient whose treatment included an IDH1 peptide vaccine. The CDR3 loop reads CASSETRLENNEQFF. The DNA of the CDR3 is TGTGCCAGCAGTGAGACGCGACTAGAGAACAATGAGCAGTTCTTC.